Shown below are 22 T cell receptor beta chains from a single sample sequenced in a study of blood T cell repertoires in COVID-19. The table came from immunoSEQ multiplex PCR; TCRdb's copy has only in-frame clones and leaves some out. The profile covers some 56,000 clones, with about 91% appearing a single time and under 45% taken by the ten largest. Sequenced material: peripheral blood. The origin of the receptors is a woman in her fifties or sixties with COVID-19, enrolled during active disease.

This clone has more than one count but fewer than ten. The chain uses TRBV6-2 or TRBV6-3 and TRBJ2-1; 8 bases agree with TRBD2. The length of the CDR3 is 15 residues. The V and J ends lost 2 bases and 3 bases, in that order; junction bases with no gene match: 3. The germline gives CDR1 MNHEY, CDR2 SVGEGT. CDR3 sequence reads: CASSYMAGGYNEQFF. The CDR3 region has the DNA TGTGCCAGCAGTTACATGGCGGGAGGCTACAATGAGCAGTTCTTC.

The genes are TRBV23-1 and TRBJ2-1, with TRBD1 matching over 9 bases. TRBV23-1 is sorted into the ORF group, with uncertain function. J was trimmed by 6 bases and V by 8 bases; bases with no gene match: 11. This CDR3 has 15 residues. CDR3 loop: CASRPGQGNGNEQFF. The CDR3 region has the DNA TGCGCCAGCCGCCCGGGACAGGGAAATGGCAATGAGCAGTTCTTC.

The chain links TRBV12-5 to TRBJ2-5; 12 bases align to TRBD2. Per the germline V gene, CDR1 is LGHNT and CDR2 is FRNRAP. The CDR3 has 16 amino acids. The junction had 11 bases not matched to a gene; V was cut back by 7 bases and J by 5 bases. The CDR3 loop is CASARPSGRGRETQYF. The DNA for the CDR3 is TGTGCTAGTGCCCGGCCTAGCGGGAGGGGGAGGGAGACCCAGTACTTC. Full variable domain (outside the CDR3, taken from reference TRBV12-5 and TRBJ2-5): DARVTQTPRHKVTEMGQEVTMRCQPILGHNTVFWYRQTMMQGLELLAYFRNRAPLDDSGMPKDRFSAEMPDATLATLKIQPSEPRDSAVYFCASARPSGRGRETQYFGPGTRLLVL.

The DNA of the CDR3 is TGCGCCAGCAGAAACCACGGGACTAGCGGCTACGAGCAGTACTTC. As protein: CASRNHGTSGYEQYF. This chain joins TRBV5-1 and TRBJ2-7; 11 bases agree with TRBD2. After removal of 5 bases from V and 3 bases from J, the junction contained 7 bases not matched to a gene. This CDR3 is built from 15 residues. Germline assignment: CDR1 SGHRS and CDR2 YFSETQ. The full variable domain, its missing parts supplied by reference TRBV5-1 and TRBJ2-7, is KAGVTQTPRYLIKTRGQQVTLSCSPISGHRSVSWYQQTPGQGLQFLFEYFSETQRNKGNFPGRFSGRQFSNSRSEMNVSTLELGDSALYLCASRNHGTSGYEQYFGPGTRLTVT.

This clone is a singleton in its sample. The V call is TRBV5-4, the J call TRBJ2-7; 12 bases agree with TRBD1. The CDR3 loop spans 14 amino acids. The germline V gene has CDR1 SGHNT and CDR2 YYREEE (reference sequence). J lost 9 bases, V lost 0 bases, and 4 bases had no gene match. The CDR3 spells CASSLVGTGGAQYF. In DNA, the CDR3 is TGTGCCAGCAGCTTGGTTGGGACAGGGGGCGCGCAGTACTTC.

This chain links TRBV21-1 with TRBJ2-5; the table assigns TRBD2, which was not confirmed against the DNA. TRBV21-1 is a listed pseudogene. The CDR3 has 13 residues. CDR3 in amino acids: CASSIGTSGTAYF. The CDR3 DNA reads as TGTGCCAGCAGCATAGGGACTAGCGGGACCGCGTACTTC.

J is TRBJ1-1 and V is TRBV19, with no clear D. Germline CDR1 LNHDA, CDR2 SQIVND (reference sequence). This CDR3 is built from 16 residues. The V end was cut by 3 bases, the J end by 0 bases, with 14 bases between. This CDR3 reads CASSIGRLPMNTEAFF. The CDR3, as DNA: TGTGCCAGTAGTATTGGCAGGCTCCCGATGAACACTGAAGCTTTCTTT.

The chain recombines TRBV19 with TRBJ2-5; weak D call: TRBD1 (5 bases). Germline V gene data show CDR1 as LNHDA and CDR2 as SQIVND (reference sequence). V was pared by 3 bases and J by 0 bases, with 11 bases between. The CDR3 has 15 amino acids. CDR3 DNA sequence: TGTGCCAGTAGTATCCAGGGCCGGTACCAAGAGACCCAGTACTTC. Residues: CASSIQGRYQETQYF. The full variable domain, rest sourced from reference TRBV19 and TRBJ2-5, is DGGITQSPKYLFRKEGQNVTLSCEQNLNHDAMYWYRQDPGQGLRLIYYSQIVNDFQKGDIAEGYSVSREKKESFPLTVTSAQKNPTAFYLCASSIQGRYQETQYFGPGTRLLVL.

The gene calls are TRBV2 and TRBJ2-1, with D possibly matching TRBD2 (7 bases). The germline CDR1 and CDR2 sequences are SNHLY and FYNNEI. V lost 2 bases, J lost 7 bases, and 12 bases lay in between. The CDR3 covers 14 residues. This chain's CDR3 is CASSERGALNEQFF. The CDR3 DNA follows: TGTGCCAGCAGTGAACGGGGGGCTTTGAATGAGCAGTTCTTC.

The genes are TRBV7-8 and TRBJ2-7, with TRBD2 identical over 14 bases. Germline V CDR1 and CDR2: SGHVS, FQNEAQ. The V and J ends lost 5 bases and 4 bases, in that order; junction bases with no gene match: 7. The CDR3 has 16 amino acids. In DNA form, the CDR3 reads TGTGCCAGCAGCCCCCGGACTAGCGGGAGGAGGTACGAGCAGTACTTC. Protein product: CASSPRTSGRRYEQYF.

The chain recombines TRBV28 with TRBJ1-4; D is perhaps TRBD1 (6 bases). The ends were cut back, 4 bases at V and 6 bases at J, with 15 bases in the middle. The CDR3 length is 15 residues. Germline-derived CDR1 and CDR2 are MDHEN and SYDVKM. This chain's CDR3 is CASSSTGLGDEKLFF. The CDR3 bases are TGTGCCAGCAGTTCGACAGGACTCGGGGATGAAAAACTGTTTTTT.

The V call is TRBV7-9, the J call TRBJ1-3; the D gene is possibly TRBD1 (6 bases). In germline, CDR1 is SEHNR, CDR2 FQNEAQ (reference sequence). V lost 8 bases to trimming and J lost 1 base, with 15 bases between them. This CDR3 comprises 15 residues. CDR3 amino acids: CASGARGGSGNTIYF. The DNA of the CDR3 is TGTGCCAGCGGCGCTAGGGGGGGTTCTGGAAACACCATATATTTT. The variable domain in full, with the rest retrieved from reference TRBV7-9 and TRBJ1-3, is DTGVSQNPRHKITKRGQNVTFRCDPISEHNRLYWYRQTLGQGPEFLTYFQNEAQLEKSRLLSDRFSAERPKGSFSTLEIQRTEQGDSAMYLCASGARGGSGNTIYFGEGSWLTVV.

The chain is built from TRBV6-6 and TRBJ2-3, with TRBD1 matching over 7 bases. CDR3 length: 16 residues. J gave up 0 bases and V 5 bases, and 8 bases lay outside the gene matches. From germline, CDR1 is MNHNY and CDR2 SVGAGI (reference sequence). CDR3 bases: TGTGCCAGCAGTCGAGCCGGGACAGCAAGCACAGATACGCAGTATTTT. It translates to CASSRAGTASTDTQYF.

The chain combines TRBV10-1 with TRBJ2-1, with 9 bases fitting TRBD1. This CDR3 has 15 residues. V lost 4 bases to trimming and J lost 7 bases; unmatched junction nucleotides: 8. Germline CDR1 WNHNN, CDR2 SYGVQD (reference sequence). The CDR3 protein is CASSAGTGKENEQFF. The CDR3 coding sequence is TGCGCCAGCAGTGCTGGGACAGGGAAGGAGAATGAGCAGTTCTTC.

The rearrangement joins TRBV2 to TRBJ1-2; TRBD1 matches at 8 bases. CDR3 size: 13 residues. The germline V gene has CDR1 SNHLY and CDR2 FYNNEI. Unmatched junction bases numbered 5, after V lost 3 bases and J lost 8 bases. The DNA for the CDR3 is TGTGCCAGCAGTGACCAGGGGGCTGGCGGCTACACCTTC. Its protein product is CASSDQGAGGYTF.

CDR3 sequence reads: CASSEGGQGANYGYTF. The CDR3 DNA reads as TGTGCCAGCAGTGAGGGGGGACAGGGGGCAAACTATGGCTACACCTTC. This chain connects TRBV6-1 to TRBJ1-2, with 12 bases lining up with TRBD1. Germline trimming cut 3 bases from V and 2 bases from J; bases unmatched to any gene: 4. The germline gives CDR1 MNHNS, CDR2 SASEGT. This CDR3 has 16 amino acids.

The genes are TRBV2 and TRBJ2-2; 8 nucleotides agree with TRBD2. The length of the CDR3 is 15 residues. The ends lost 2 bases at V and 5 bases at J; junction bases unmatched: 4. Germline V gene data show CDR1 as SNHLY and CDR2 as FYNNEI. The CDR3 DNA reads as TGTGCCAGCAGTGAAATTCCGGGGGGGACCGGGGAGCTGTTTTTT. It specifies CASSEIPGGTGELFF.

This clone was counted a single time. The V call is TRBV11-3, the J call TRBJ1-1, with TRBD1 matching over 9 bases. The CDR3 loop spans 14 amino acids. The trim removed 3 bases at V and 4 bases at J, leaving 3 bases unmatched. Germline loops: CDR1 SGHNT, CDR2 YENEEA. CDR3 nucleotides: TGTGCCAGCAGCTTCACAGGGGGCGTCACTGAAGCTTTCTTT. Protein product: CASSFTGGVTEAFF.

CDR3 sequence: CASSSLGLGGSYEQYF. CDR3 nucleotide sequence: TGTGCCAGCAGTTCCCTCGGACTAGGAGGTAGTTACGAGCAGTACTTC. The chain has TRBV6-6 and TRBJ2-7, with TRBD2 matching 7 bases. This CDR3 contains 16 residues. Germline V gives CDR1 MNHNY, CDR2 SVGAGI (reference sequence). J gave up 4 bases and V 4 bases, and 13 bases lay outside the gene matches.

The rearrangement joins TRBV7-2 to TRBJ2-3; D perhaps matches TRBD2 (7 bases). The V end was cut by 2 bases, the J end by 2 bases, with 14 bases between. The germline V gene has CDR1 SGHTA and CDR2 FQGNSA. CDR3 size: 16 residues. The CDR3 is CASSLYSGGFTDTQYF. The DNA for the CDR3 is TGTGCCAGCAGCTTATATTCGGGGGGCTTCACAGATACGCAGTATTTT.

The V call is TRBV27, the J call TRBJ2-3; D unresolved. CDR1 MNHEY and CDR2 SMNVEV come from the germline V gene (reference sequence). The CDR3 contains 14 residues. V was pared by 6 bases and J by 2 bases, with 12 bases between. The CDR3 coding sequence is TGTGCCAGCAGATCGCAGGCCTACACAGATACGCAGTATTTT. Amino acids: CASRSQAYTDTQYF.

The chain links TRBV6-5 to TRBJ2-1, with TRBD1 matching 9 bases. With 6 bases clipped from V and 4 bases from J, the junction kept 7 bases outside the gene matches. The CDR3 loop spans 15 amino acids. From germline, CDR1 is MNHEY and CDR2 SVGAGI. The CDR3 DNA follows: TGTGCCAGCAGCTATACCGGGACAGGGTACAATGAGCAGTTCTTC. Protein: CASSYTGTGYNEQFF.